These 30 T cell receptor beta chains came from one sample sequenced in a study of T-cell memory formation after mild COVID-19. TCRdb reanalysed the 5' RACE reads using MiXCR and keeps one entry per CDR3 protein. The sample lists hundreds of thousands of distinct CDR3 sequences; over 25% were seen once. The sequenced material came from PBMCs or a T cell subset sorted from them (not recorded which). The receptor source for this set is an adult woman who had mild COVID-19 (a few samples of this study predate the infection). Cell type and time point are not known.

In its sample, this clonotype was seen a few times. V gene TRBV6-2 or TRBV6-3 combines with J gene TRBJ2-1; a possible D gene is TRBD2 (6 bases). Germline values: CDR1 MNHEY, CDR2 SVGEGT. CDR3 length equals 15 residues. Trimming stripped 5 bases from V and 0 bases from J, with 11 bases between. CDR3 in amino acids: CASSDDGSSYNEQFF. CDR3 in DNA: TGTGCCAGCAGTGACGACGGGAGCTCCTACAATGAGCAGTTCTTC.

V gene TRBV7-9 combines with J gene TRBJ1-1; tentatively, D is TRBD1 (5 bases). V was pared by 8 bases and J by 1 base, with 23 bases between. Germline V gene data show CDR1 as SEHNR and CDR2 as FQNEAQ (reference sequence). The CDR3 is made up of 17 amino acids. The CDR3 region is CASLYGTQGNPNTEAFF. CDR3 DNA sequence: TGTGCCAGCCTATACGGGACCCAGGGAAATCCGAACACTGAAGCTTTCTTT.

The chain combines TRBV20-1 with TRBJ2-1, with 13 bases that match TRBD2. Germline V gene data show CDR1 as DFQATT and CDR2 as SNEGSKA (reference sequence). Trimming took 3 bases from V and 12 from J; bases not matched to a gene: 11. There are 15 residues in the CDR3. The CDR3 coding sequence is TGCAGTGCTAGTTTAGGACTAGCGGGAGAGTCCTCGCAGTTCTTC. Protein product: CSASLGLAGESSQFF.

The chain joins TRBV12-3 or TRBV12-4 to TRBJ1-1, with 9 bases aligning to TRBD1. CDR3 size: 13 residues. With V trimmed by 5 bases and J by 3 bases, 1 base remained unmatched. The CDR3 protein is CASSDRGYTEAFF. The CDR3 DNA sequence: TGTGCCAGCAGTGACAGGGGGTACACTGAAGCTTTCTTT.

This chain joins TRBV7-9 and TRBJ2-5; D is undetermined. V lost 1 base and J lost 4, with 10 bases in between. CDR1 is SEHNR and CDR2 is FQNEAQ in the germline V gene (reference sequence). The CDR3 sequence is 14 residues long. The CDR3 reads CASSLGPPGETQYF. The DNA of the CDR3 is TGTGCCAGCAGCTTAGGACCCCCCGGAGAGACCCAGTACTTC.

The genes are TRBV24-1 and TRBJ2-7, with 8 bases aligning to TRBD1. V gave up 7 bases and J gave up 3 bases; unmatched junction bases: 16. CDR3 size: 17 residues. The germline CDR1 and CDR2 sequences are KGHDR and SFDVKD. The CDR3 DNA reads TGTGCCACCAGCCCTACTGTCGGGACAGGTAGCTACTACGAGCAGTACTTC. This sequence encodes CATSPTVGTGSYYEQYF.

A few counts support this clonotype. The J gene is TRBJ1-2, the V gene TRBV20-1; D possibly corresponds to TRBD1 (5 bases). This CDR3 has 13 amino acids. Germline V gives CDR1 DFQATT, CDR2 SNEGSKA (reference sequence). V was shortened by 4 bases and J by 10 bases, with 19 bases between the two germline ends. The CDR3 is CSANKGRQFHYTF. CDR3 nucleotide sequence: TGCAGTGCTAACAAAGGGCGACAGTTTCACTACACCTTC.

The chain links TRBV10-3 to TRBJ2-7, with a possible D match to TRBD1 (6 bases). Germline V CDR1 and CDR2: ENHRY, SYGVKD. Between the trimmed V and J ends, which lost 3 bases and 3 bases, there was a span of 9 bases. CDR3 length equals 13 residues. The CDR3 DNA is TGTGCCATCAGTGACCAGGACAGCTACGAGCAGTACTTC. It codes for CAISDQDSYEQYF.

This clonotype has only a few counts. The V and J genes are TRBV25-1 and TRBJ2-2; 9 bases match TRBD1. CDR1 and CDR2 from the germline V gene are MGHDK and SYGVNS. J was trimmed by 6 bases and V by 8 bases; bases with no gene match: 10. CDR3 size: 15 residues. In DNA form, the CDR3 reads TGTGCCAGCTGTCCCGAACAGGGGGCGTCCGGGGAGCTGTTTTTT. It yields the protein CASCPEQGASGELFF. Filled out from reference TRBV25-1 and TRBJ2-2, the complete variable domain reads EADIYQTPRYLVIGTGKKITLECSQTMGHDKMYWYQQDPGMELHLIHYSYGVNSTEKGDLSSESTVSRIRTEHFPLTLESARPSHTSQYLCASCPEQGASGELFFGEGSRLTVL.

V gene TRBV28 combines with J gene TRBJ2-7; 10 bases align to TRBD2. The CDR3 loop spans 16 amino acids. Per the germline V gene, CDR1 is MDHEN and CDR2 is SYDVKM. The ends lost 8 bases at V and 2 bases at J; junction bases unmatched: 12. This chain's CDR3 is CASPPPGGLATYEQYF. The CDR3 DNA sequence: TGTGCCAGCCCACCTCCTGGGGGACTAGCGACCTACGAGCAGTACTTC.

The chain combines TRBV12-3 or TRBV12-4 with TRBJ1-2, with no clear D. There are 10 residues in the CDR3. The V and J ends lost 6 bases and 4 bases respectively, with 3 bases between them. The CDR3 DNA reads as TGTGCCAGCAGGGGCTATGGCTACACCTTC. Translating it yields CASRGYGYTF.

This clonotype was seen a few times. This chain joins TRBV3-1 and TRBJ2-1, with D possibly matching TRBD1 (6 bases). The CDR3 has 17 residues. Germline V gene lookup returns CDR1 LGHDT and CDR2 YNNKEL (reference sequence). The V end lost 4 bases, the J end lost 2 bases, and 18 bases lay between the germline ends. For the CDR3, the DNA is TGTGCCAGCAGCCCACAGGGTTTAAGGTTCGCCTACAATGAGCAGTTCTTC. It is translated as CASSPQGLRFAYNEQFF.

This clonotype showed up just a few times. The chain combines TRBV29-1 with TRBJ1-2; 8 nucleotides align to TRBD1. The germline CDR1 and CDR2 sequences are SQVTM and ANQGSEA. The CDR3 runs 14 residues. V lost 5 bases to trimming and J lost 2 bases; unmatched junction nucleotides: 7. The CDR3 is CSVLSRDRNYGYTF. As DNA, the CDR3 is TGCAGCGTTTTAAGCAGGGACAGGAACTATGGCTACACCTTC.

The chain uses TRBV24-1 and TRBJ2-1; 9 bases are a match to TRBD1. This CDR3 is 14 amino acids long. The germline CDR1 and CDR2 sequences are KGHDR and SFDVKD. V trimming: 9 bases; J trimming: 7 bases; junction bases outside the gene matches: 9. This chain's CDR3 is CATQKTGGRNEQFF. In DNA form, the CDR3 reads TGTGCCACCCAAAAGACAGGGGGACGAAATGAGCAGTTCTTC.

This clonotype was found a few times. V and J are TRBV7-9 and TRBJ2-7; 10 bases agree with TRBD2. This CDR3 has 15 amino acids. Looked up from germline, CDR1 is SEHNR and CDR2 is FQNEAQ (reference sequence). The junction had 9 bases not matched to a gene; V was cut back by 6 bases and J by 4 bases. CDR3 protein: CASSWSGGAGYEQYF. In nucleotides, the CDR3 is TGTGCCAGCAGTTGGAGCGGGGGGGCCGGTTACGAGCAGTACTTC.

The gene calls are TRBV9 and TRBJ2-7, with 11 bases lining up with TRBD2. The germline V gene has CDR1 SGDLS and CDR2 YYNGEE. Unmatched junction bases numbered 1, after V lost 0 bases and J lost 2 bases. The CDR3 has 15 residues. This chain's CDR3 is CASSVGLAGPYEQYF. CDR3 nucleotide sequence: TGTGCCAGCAGCGTAGGACTAGCGGGACCCTACGAGCAGTACTTC.

The CDR3 nucleotides read TGCGCCAGCAGCTTGGGACTAGCGGGACCCTACAATGAGCAGTTCTTC. Translating it yields CASSLGLAGPYNEQFF. J is TRBJ2-1 and V is TRBV5-1; 11 bases are a match to TRBD2. The CDR3 totals 16 residues. Germline trimming cut 0 bases from V and 2 bases from J; bases unmatched to any gene: 1. Looked up from germline, CDR1 is SGHRS and CDR2 is YFSETQ. The whole variable domain, remainder taken from reference TRBV5-1 and TRBJ2-1, is KAGVTQTPRYLIKTRGQQVTLSCSPISGHRSVSWYQQTPGQGLQFLFEYFSETQRNKGNFPGRFSGRQFSNSRSEMNVSTLELGDSALYLCASSLGLAGPYNEQFFGPGTRLTVL.

V is TRBV5-1 and J is TRBJ2-2; TRBD2 aligns across 9 bases. CDR3 length: 18 amino acids. Trimming at V came to 1 base and at J to 1 base, leaving 8 bases not matched to a gene. CDR1 is SGHRS, CDR2 YFSETQ, per germline. CDR3 protein: CASSLYVPSGKNTGELFF. The CDR3 nucleotides read TGCGCCAGCAGCTTGTACGTCCCTAGCGGGAAGAACACCGGGGAGCTGTTTTTT.

The rearrangement links TRBV7-6 to TRBJ2-5, with a possible D match to TRBD2 (6 bases). CDR1 SGHVS and CDR2 FNYEAQ come from the germline V gene. V dropped 1 base and J dropped 4 bases, with 13 bases sitting between them. CDR3 length: 15 amino acids. The CDR3 nucleotides are TGTGCCAGCAGCTTAGTTGCGGGGCCGGGAGAGACCCAGTACTTC. This codes for CASSLVAGPGETQYF.

This clonotype showed up just a few times. V gene TRBV5-6 combines with J gene TRBJ2-1, with TRBD2 identical over 11 bases. The V gene end was trimmed by 3 bases and the J gene end by 9 bases; junction bases not matched to a gene: 2. From germline, CDR1 is SGHDT and CDR2 YYEEEE. The CDR3 is made up of 13 amino acids. Here the CDR3 reads CASSSGTSGEQFF. DNA for the CDR3: TGTGCCAGCAGCTCCGGGACTAGCGGTGAGCAGTTCTTC.

This clonotype was seen a handful of times. This rearrangement joins TRBV7-9 to TRBJ1-1; possible D gene TRBD1, 5 bases. There are 15 residues in the CDR3. V was trimmed by 6 bases and J by 3 bases, leaving 17 bases between them. Germline V gene sequence: CDR1 SEHNR, CDR2 FQNEAQ (reference sequence). Here the CDR3 DNA reads TGTGCCAGCAGGAATATTGTGGGAGGGGACACTGAAGCTTTCTTT. It specifies CASRNIVGGDTEAFF.

V is TRBV7-9 and J is TRBJ1-1; TRBD1 agrees at 7 bases. The CDR3 runs to 16 residues. CDR1 is SEHNR, CDR2 FQNEAQ, per germline (reference sequence). V shed 5 bases and J 4 bases; nucleotides not matched to a gene: 13. The CDR3 DNA follows: TGTGCCAGCAGCCCGATTGCGAGGGGGCAAGGCACTGAAGCTTTCTTT. It yields the protein CASSPIARGQGTEAFF. The full variable domain, its missing parts supplied by reference TRBV7-9 and TRBJ1-1, is DTGVSQNPRHKITKRGQNVTFRCDPISEHNRLYWYRQTLGQGPEFLTYFQNEAQLEKSRLLSDRFSAERPKGSFSTLEIQRTEQGDSAMYLCASSPIARGQGTEAFFGQGTRLTVV.

This clonotype was counted a few times. The chain couples TRBV4-1 to TRBJ2-1, with 9 bases identical to TRBD2. The junction had 9 bases not matched to a gene; V was cut back by 4 bases and J by 2 bases. CDR3 size: 17 residues. Per germline, CDR1 MGHRA and CDR2 YSYEKL. The CDR3 region has the DNA TGCGCCAGCAGCCCGAGGACTAGCGCCAATACCTACAATGAGCAGTTCTTC. Translated: CASSPRTSANTYNEQFF.

This clonotype was detected ten times or more. The CDR3 reads CASSIDHSQETQYF. CDR3 DNA: TGTGCCAGTAGTATTGATCACAGCCAAGAGACCCAGTACTTC. The chain links TRBV19 to TRBJ2-5, with D hard to call. Trimming cost V 3 bases and J 1 base, with 9 bases left between them. This CDR3 is built from 14 residues. Germline values: CDR1 LNHDA, CDR2 SQIVND (reference sequence).

This rearrangement joins TRBV7-2 to TRBJ2-5, with a possible D match to TRBD2 (6 bases). This CDR3 is built from 14 residues. In germline, CDR1 is SGHTA, CDR2 FQGNSA. V gave up 2 bases and J gave up 6 bases, with 13 bases separating them. Here the CDR3 DNA reads TGTGCCAGCAGCTTAAGTACAGGAGGGAAGACCCAGTACTTC. Its protein product is CASSLSTGGKTQYF.

The J gene is TRBJ2-2, the V gene TRBV29-1, with 13 positions matching TRBD2. Per germline, CDR1 SQVTM and CDR2 ANQGSEA. V lost 5 bases and J lost 5; bases outside the gene matches: 23. CDR3 length: 21 residues. The CDR3 here is CSVRGGGGAKGLAGDTGELFF. As DNA, the CDR3 is TGCAGCGTTCGCGGGGGGGGAGGAGCGAAAGGACTAGCGGGAGATACCGGGGAGCTGTTTTTT.

Only a few counts were recorded for this clonotype. The chain couples TRBV7-9 to TRBJ2-7; weak D call: TRBD2 (5 bases). V lost 0 bases to trimming and J lost 2 bases, with 11 bases between them. Germline values: CDR1 SEHNR, CDR2 FQNEAQ (reference sequence). The CDR3 sequence is 15 residues long. Here the CDR3 reads CASSLASGVTYEQYF. For the CDR3, the DNA is TGTGCCAGCAGCTTAGCCAGCGGAGTCACCTACGAGCAGTACTTC.

Only a few counts were recorded for this clonotype. The gene calls are TRBV4-3 and TRBJ2-3; 9 bases fit TRBD2. The J segment lost 2 bases and the V segment lost 4 bases, leaving 7 bases of the junction unmatched. The germline gives CDR1 LGHNA, CDR2 YSLEER. CDR3 length: 16 amino acids. The CDR3 protein is CASSRLAVLPTDTQYF. DNA for the CDR3: TGCGCCAGCAGCCGACTAGCGGTCCTACCCACAGATACGCAGTATTTT.

The chain couples TRBV29-1 to TRBJ1-5, with D unclear. V dropped 4 bases and J dropped 2 bases, with 9 bases sitting between them. CDR3 length: 13 amino acids. Germline CDR1 SQVTM, CDR2 ANQGSEA. The CDR3 spells CSVVAGGNQPQHF. The DNA of the CDR3 is TGCAGCGTTGTCGCTGGGGGCAATCAGCCCCAGCATTTT. Using reference TRBV29-1 and TRBJ1-5 for the parts outside the CDR3, the full variable domain is SAVISQKPSRDICQRGTSLTIQCQVDSQVTMMFWYRQQPGQSLTLIATANQGSEATYESGFVIDKFPISRPNLTFSTLTVSNMSPEDSSIYLCSVVAGGNQPQHFGDGTRLSIL.

The genes are TRBV4-2 and TRBJ1-1; no clear D gene. The V end was cut by 1 base, the J end by 4 bases, with 16 bases between. The CDR3 runs to 16 residues. The germline gives CDR1 LGHNA, CDR2 YNFKEQ. The CDR3 nucleotides are TGTGCCAGCAGCCAAGTTGCCGGGCCACGGACCACTGAAGCTTTCTTT. Residues: CASSQVAGPRTTEAFF.